This T cell receptor (beta chain) derives from a study of T cells after posttransplantation cyclophosphamide. Produced via immunoSEQ multiplex PCR; TCRdb's table is partial and in-frame only. In total the sample includes roughly 45,000 clones, none of them seen once. The germline V gene has CDR1 SNHLY and CDR2 FYNNEI. This CDR3 has 16 amino acids. Trimming took 7 bases from V and 4 from J, leaving 19 bases between them. Many counts were recorded for this clone. Its antigen is unidentified. Whole-study results and caveats: Skin or GI-infiltrating T cells shared few TRB sequences with blood.

The sample was PBMCs. This sequence joins TRBV2 and TRBJ2-2; tentatively, D is TRBD2 (6 bases). The sequence came from a man aged 35-49 years in good health, CMV-negative, and a related stem cell transplant donor. Here the CDR3 reads CASMNGGDYSTGELFF. The DNA of the CDR3 is TGTGCCAGCATGAACGGGGGTGACTACAGCACCGGGGAGCTGTTTTTT.